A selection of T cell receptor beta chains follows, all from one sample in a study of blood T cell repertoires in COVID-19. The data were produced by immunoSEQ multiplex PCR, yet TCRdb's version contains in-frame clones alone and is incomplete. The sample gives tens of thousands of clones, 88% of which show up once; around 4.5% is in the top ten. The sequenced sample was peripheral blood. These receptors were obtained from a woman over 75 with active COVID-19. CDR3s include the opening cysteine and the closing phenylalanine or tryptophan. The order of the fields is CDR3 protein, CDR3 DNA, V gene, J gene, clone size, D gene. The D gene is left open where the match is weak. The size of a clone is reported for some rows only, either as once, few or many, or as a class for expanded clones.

CDR3: CASSRTPRNEQFF
DNA: TGTGCCAGCAGCCGAACCCCGAGAAATGAGCAGTTCTTC
V: TRBV6-5
J: TRBJ2-1
size: -
D: -

CDR3: CASRIPVTGGGQPQHF
DNA: TGTGCCAGCAGGATCCCGGTGACAGGGGGCGGTCAGCCCCAGCATTTT
V: TRBV28
J: TRBJ1-5
size: once
D: TRBD1

CDR3: CASSQDPPSGRRDFEQYF
DNA: TGCGCCAGCAGCCAAGACCCCCCAAGCGGAAGGAGAGATTTCGAGCAGTACTTC
V: TRBV4-1
J: TRBJ2-7
size: -
D: -

CDR3: CASSLSGGAETQYF
DNA: TGTGCCAGCAGCTTATCGGGGGGCGCGGAGACCCAGTACTTC
V: TRBV5-6
J: TRBJ2-5
size: -
D: -

CDR3: CASSAGLAGGETQYF
DNA: TGTGCCAGCAGCGCGGGACTAGCGGGAGGAGAGACCCAGTACTTC
V: TRBV9
J: TRBJ2-5
size: -
D: TRBD2

CDR3: CASSVAGRYNEQFF
DNA: TGTGCCAGCAGCGTAGCGGGTCGTTACAATGAGCAGTTCTTC
V: TRBV9
J: TRBJ2-1
size: -
D: -

CDR3: CASSYGGLYGYTF
DNA: TGTGCCAGCAGTTACGGGGGACTCTATGGCTACACCTTC
V: TRBV6-2/TRBV6-3
J: TRBJ1-2
size: -
D: -

CDR3: CASSRDTYNEQFF
DNA: TGTGCCAGCAGCCGGGACACCTACAATGAGCAGTTCTTC
V: TRBV11-3
J: TRBJ2-1
size: -
D: -

CDR3: CASSRRQGWDSPLHF
DNA: TGTGCCAGCAGCCGGAGACAGGGTTGGGATTCACCCCTCCACTTT
V: TRBV7-3
J: TRBJ1-6
size: -
D: TRBD1

CDR3: CASRPLRGTSTDTQYF
DNA: TGTGCCAGCAGGCCCCTCCGGGGTACAAGCACAGATACGCAGTATTTT
V: TRBV28
J: TRBJ2-3
size: -
D: -

CDR3: CASRGTSVYEQYF
DNA: TGTGCCAGCCGTGGGACTAGTGTCTACGAGCAGTACTTC
V: TRBV28
J: TRBJ2-7
size: -
D: TRBD2

CDR3: CASSAALGENIQYF
DNA: TGTGCCAGCAGCGCCGCTTTGGGCGAAAACATTCAGTACTTC
V: TRBV2
J: TRBJ2-4
size: -
D: -

CDR3: CASSLRGGVGDSGANVLTF
DNA: TGTGCCAGCAGCCTGCGGGGAGGGGTGGGAGACTCTGGGGCCAACGTCCTGACTTTC
V: TRBV7-9
J: TRBJ2-6
size: -
D: TRBD2

CDR3: CASRLTGMGETQYF
DNA: TGTGCCAGCAGACTAACAGGGATGGGAGAGACCCAGTACTTC
V: TRBV6-5
J: TRBJ2-5
size: -
D: -

CDR3: CASSQETYNEQFF
DNA: TGTGCCAGCTCACAGGAGACCTACAATGAGCAGTTCTTC
V: TRBV18
J: TRBJ2-1
size: -
D: -

CDR3: CASARGGRKTDTQYF
DNA: TGTGCCAGCGCCCGGGGGGGGCGTAAAACAGATACGCAGTATTTT
V: TRBV25-1
J: TRBJ2-3
size: once
D: TRBD2

CDR3: CSVERGQGVYEQYF
DNA: TGCAGCGTTGAAAGGGGTCAGGGGGTCTACGAGCAGTACTTC
V: TRBV29-1
J: TRBJ2-7
size: -
D: TRBD1

CDR3: CASSLESASGASYNEQFF
DNA: TGTGCCAGCAGCTTAGAATCGGCTAGCGGAGCTTCCTACAATGAGCAGTTCTTC
V: TRBV11-3
J: TRBJ2-1
size: -
D: TRBD2

CDR3: CASSFEGHVYGYEQYF
DNA: TGCGCCAGCAGCTTTGAGGGACATGTGTATGGCTACGAGCAGTACTTC
V: TRBV5-1
J: TRBJ2-7
size: -
D: -

CDR3: CASSPGQGSEQYF
DNA: TGTGCCAGCTCACCGGGACAGGGGAGCGAGCAGTACTTC
V: TRBV18
J: TRBJ2-7
size: -
D: TRBD1

CDR3: CAISEKGKGHTDTQYF
DNA: TGTGCCATCAGTGAAAAGGGAAAGGGACACACAGATACGCAGTATTTT
V: TRBV10-3
J: TRBJ2-3
size: -
D: -

CDR3: CASSLEEGAYYGYTF
DNA: TGTGCCAGCTCCCTTGAGGAGGGGGCATACTATGGCTACACCTTC
V: TRBV18
J: TRBJ1-2
size: -
D: TRBD1

CDR3: CASSFRDTSFNTGELFF
DNA: TGTGCCAGCAGCTTCCGGGACACCTCCTTTAACACCGGGGAGCTGTTTTTT
V: TRBV5-5
J: TRBJ2-2
size: -
D: -

CDR3: CASRPGQPGYEQYF
DNA: TGTGCCAGCAGGCCAGGACAGCCAGGCTACGAGCAGTACTTC
V: TRBV7-2
J: TRBJ2-7
size: -
D: -

CDR3: CASSLPEAGTDGYTF
DNA: TGCGCCAGCAGTCTACCTGAAGCGGGGACCGATGGCTACACCTTC
V: TRBV23-1
J: TRBJ1-2
size: -
D: -

CDR3: CASSFNEGPPGQGARHEQYF
DNA: TGCGCCAGCAGCTTCAACGAGGGTCCTCCGGGACAGGGGGCTAGGCACGAGCAGTACTTC
V: TRBV5-1
J: TRBJ2-7
size: few
D: TRBD1

CDR3: CASSPQRPGGELFF
DNA: TGTGCCAGCTCACCACAGCGACCAGGGGGGGAGCTGTTTTTT
V: TRBV18
J: TRBJ2-2
size: -
D: -

CDR3: CASSLGQMNTEAFF
DNA: TGTGCCAGCAGCTTGGGACAGATGAACACTGAAGCTTTCTTT
V: TRBV5-5
J: TRBJ1-1
size: -
D: -

CDR3: CASSLESGGDTQYF
DNA: TGTGCCAGCAGCTTAGAGAGCGGGGGCGATACGCAGTATTTT
V: TRBV7-3
J: TRBJ2-3
size: -
D: TRBD2

CDR3: CASSFLERGSGRAQSSYNEQFF
DNA: TGTGCCAGCAGTTTCCTGGAACGGGGTAGCGGGAGGGCCCAGAGCTCCTACAATGAGCAGTTCTTC
V: TRBV27
J: TRBJ2-1
size: -
D: TRBD2

CDR3: CASSSGTSGRAGTGELFF
DNA: TGTGCCAGCAGTTCTGGGACTAGCGGGAGGGCGGGCACCGGGGAGCTGTTTTTT
V: TRBV5-4
J: TRBJ2-2
size: -
D: TRBD2

CDR3: CASSLGPGHLNNEQFF
DNA: TGCGCCAGCAGCTTGGGGCCGGGACACCTAAACAATGAGCAGTTCTTC
V: TRBV5-1
J: TRBJ2-1
size: few
D: -

CDR3: CASSHSLGQGATDTQYF
DNA: TGTGCCAGCAGCCATTCCCTGGGACAGGGGGCCACAGATACGCAGTATTTT
V: TRBV14
J: TRBJ2-3
size: -
D: TRBD1

CDR3: CASSVHYISEQYF
DNA: TGTGCCAGCAGCGTGCACTATATCTCCGAGCAGTACTTC
V: TRBV9
J: TRBJ2-7
size: -
D: -

CDR3: CASSTNRDYPYEQYF
DNA: TGTGCCAGCAGCACCAACCGGGACTACCCCTACGAGCAGTACTTC
V: TRBV11-2
J: TRBJ2-7
size: -
D: TRBD2

CDR3: CASSHLGQGYHEQYF
DNA: TGTGCCAGCAGCCATTTGGGACAGGGTTACCACGAGCAGTACTTC
V: TRBV5-6
J: TRBJ2-7
size: -
D: TRBD1

CDR3: CASSLLGLPSSYNEQFF
DNA: TGTGCCAGCAGTTTATTGGGCCTTCCAAGCTCCTACAATGAGCAGTTCTTC
V: TRBV27
J: TRBJ2-1
size: -
D: -

CDR3: CASSLRQGSNTGELFF
DNA: TGTGCCAGCAGCTTAAGACAGGGGTCAAACACCGGGGAGCTGTTTTTT
V: TRBV7-9
J: TRBJ2-2
size: once
D: TRBD1

CDR3: CASSFLAGVYEQYF
DNA: TGTGCCAGCAGTTTCCTAGCGGGAGTCTACGAGCAGTACTTC
V: TRBV28
J: TRBJ2-7
size: -
D: TRBD2

CDR3: CASSRGTGNQPQHF
DNA: TGTGCCAGCAGTCGGGGGACAGGTAATCAGCCCCAGCATTTT
V: TRBV5-5
J: TRBJ1-5
size: -
D: TRBD1

CDR3: CASSQDASGRPTYNEQFF
DNA: TGTGCCAGCAGCCAAGATGCCAGCGGGCGCCCCACATACAATGAGCAGTTCTTC
V: TRBV4-2
J: TRBJ2-1
size: -
D: -

CDR3: CASSPGLARQETQYF
DNA: TGTGCCAGCAGCCCAGGACTAGCTAGACAAGAGACCCAGTACTTC
V: TRBV7-2
J: TRBJ2-5
size: -
D: TRBD2